Listed here are 27 T cell receptor beta chains from one sample, sequenced in a study of T-cell reconstitution after alpha-beta-depleted transplantation in children. The TCRbeta library was prepared with unique molecular identifiers. From the PCR reads, TCRdb called clonotypes with MiXCR, one entry per CDR3 protein. The table includes about 980,000 distinct CDR3 sequences, about 30% detected once. Specimen: PBMCs, mostly from graft donor cells, collected 360 days after TCRalphabeta/CD19-depleted stem cell transplant. These receptor sequences come from a boy younger than two who had a stem cell transplant for SCID, so the T cells may come from the graft donor.

There are a few counts of this clonotype. The V call is TRBV5-1, the J call TRBJ1-4, with D possibly being TRBD1 (5 bases). The V end was cut by 0 bases, the J end by 4 bases, with 16 bases between. The germline gives CDR1 SGHRS, CDR2 YFSETQ. The CDR3 is 17 amino acids. The chain's CDR3 is CASSLGPGQGSNEKLFF. As DNA, the CDR3 is TGCGCCAGCAGCTTGGGGCCTGGTCAGGGAAGTAATGAAAAACTGTTTTTT.

CDR3 in amino acids: CASSRYRGEADTQYF. In DNA, the CDR3 is TGTGCCAGCAGTCGATACAGGGGGGAGGCAGATACGCAGTATTTT. This chain links TRBV27 with TRBJ2-3; 8 positions match TRBD1. V shed 5 bases and J 4 bases; nucleotides not matched to a gene: 8. The CDR3 extends over 15 amino acids. Germline CDR1 MNHEY, CDR2 SMNVEV (reference sequence).

The genes are TRBV9 and TRBJ2-7; D perhaps matches TRBD1 (6 bases). The CDR3 is 15 residues long. The V gene lost 0 bases and the J gene lost 4 bases, with 14 bases spanning the gap. Germline CDR1 is SGDLS and CDR2 is YYNGEE. CDR3 sequence reads: CASSVEPGHGYEQYF. CDR3 nucleotides: TGTGCCAGCAGCGTAGAACCGGGACACGGATACGAGCAGTACTTC.

This clonotype was found a few times. The CDR3 DNA reads TGTGCCAGCAGTCTAGCGGGGGGGCCGTGGAATGAGCAGTTCTTC. It encodes CASSLAGGPWNEQFF. J is TRBJ2-1 and V is TRBV28, with 12 bases fitting TRBD2. Trimming removed 5 bases from V and 7 bases from J; junction bases left unmatched: 6. The CDR3 totals 15 residues. Germline-derived CDR1 and CDR2 are MDHEN and SYDVKM.

This clonotype was observed a few times. The rearrangement links TRBV5-6 to TRBJ2-7; D is ambiguous. The V end lost 1 base, the J end lost 9 bases, and 17 bases lay between the germline ends. The CDR3 runs to 14 residues. Per the germline V gene, CDR1 is SGHDT and CDR2 is YYEEEE. CDR3 coding DNA: TGTGCCAGCAGCTTGAGGCAGCCTTTTGAGGCGCAGTACTTC. It codes for CASSLRQPFEAQYF.

The chain employs TRBV6-2 or TRBV6-3 and TRBJ2-1; 11 bases map to TRBD2. Trimming cost V 2 bases and J 2 bases; bases outside gene matches: 11. Germline-derived CDR1 and CDR2 are MNHEY and SVGEGT. This CDR3 is built from 19 residues. The DNA for the CDR3 is TGTGCCAGCAGTTACCCAACCGGACTAGCGGGTATTGCCTACAATGAGCAGTTCTTC. It encodes CASSYPTGLAGIAYNEQFF.

This clonotype was seen a handful of times. CDR3 sequence (DNA): TGTGCCAGCAGCGTAGAGGGGCAGGGCTATGGCTACACCTTC. This translates into CASSVEGQGYGYTF. V usage is TRBV9 and J usage is TRBJ1-2; D perhaps matches TRBD1 (5 bases). This CDR3 has 14 amino acids. Trimming cost V 0 bases and J 4 bases, with 10 bases left between them. CDR1 and CDR2 from the germline V gene are SGDLS and YYNGEE.

The chain is built from TRBV20-1 and TRBJ2-1; 9 nucleotides align to TRBD2. V trimming: 1 base; J trimming: 9 bases; junction bases outside the gene matches: 16. The germline V gene has CDR1 DFQATT and CDR2 SNEGSKA (reference sequence). The CDR3 runs 17 residues. CDR3: CSARAGRGIAGDGEQFF. CDR3 DNA: TGCAGTGCTAGAGCGGGCAGGGGTATAGCGGGGGACGGTGAGCAGTTCTTC.

The sample holds many counts of this clonotype. This chain links TRBV28 with TRBJ2-7; D is uncertain. Looked up from germline, CDR1 is MDHEN and CDR2 is SYDVKM. The CDR3 is made up of 14 amino acids. Between the trimmed V and J ends, which lost 6 bases and 2 bases, there was a span of 14 bases. CDR3: CASRPNPPTYEQYF. Here the CDR3 DNA reads TGTGCCAGCAGACCCAATCCCCCTACCTACGAGCAGTACTTC.

This clonotype has only a few counts. The chain has TRBV12-3 or TRBV12-4 and TRBJ1-6; no firm D call. V dropped 5 bases and J dropped 0 bases, with 8 bases sitting between them. This CDR3 is built from 15 residues. The CDR3 region is CASSVEFSYNSPLHF. The CDR3 nucleotides read TGTGCCAGCAGTGTCGAATTCTCCTATAATTCACCCCTCCACTTT.

The V call is TRBV5-1, the J call TRBJ1-2, with 8 bases identical to TRBD1. Germline-derived CDR1 and CDR2 are SGHRS and YFSETQ. The CDR3 runs to 14 residues. After removal of 4 bases from V and 4 bases from J, the junction contained 6 bases not matched to a gene. CDR3 sequence (DNA): TGCGCCAGCAGCCCGGGACAGGAGTCCTATGGCTACACCTTC. It yields the protein CASSPGQESYGYTF.

The chain employs TRBV12-3 or TRBV12-4 and TRBJ2-7, with 9 nucleotides matching TRBD2. This CDR3 has 15 amino acids. V dropped 3 bases and J dropped 4; count of bases not matched to a gene: 7. DNA for the CDR3: TGTGCCAGCAGTTTGTTAGCGGGGGCAGCATACGAGCAGTACTTC. Its protein is CASSLLAGAAYEQYF.

This clonotype occurred a few times. The chain has TRBV9 and TRBJ2-5; D possibly corresponds to TRBD1 (5 bases). Deletions cut 2 bases from V and 3 bases from J, with 14 bases between. This CDR3 region has 15 residues. Germline-derived CDR1 and CDR2 are SGDLS and YYNGEE. Here the CDR3 reads CASSVLGRREETQYF. DNA of the CDR3: TGTGCCAGCAGCGTTCTGGGGCGCCGAGAAGAGACCCAGTACTTC. Drawing the rest from reference TRBV9 and TRBJ2-5, the complete variable domain is DSGVTQTPKHLITATGQRVTLRCSPRSGDLSVYWYQQSLDQGLQFLIQYYNGEERAKGNILERFSAQQFPDLHSELNLSSLELGDSALYFCASSVLGRREETQYFGPGTRLLVL.

This clonotype was seen more than once but under ten times. The V and J genes are TRBV24-1 and TRBJ2-1, with D maybe TRBD2 (5 bases). The CDR3 spans 14 residues. Looked up from germline, CDR1 is KGHDR and CDR2 is SFDVKD. V lost 7 bases, J lost 7 bases, and 16 bases lay in between. This CDR3 reads CATSARGTLNEQFF. The DNA of the CDR3 is TGTGCCACCAGCGCCCGGGGAACCCTTAATGAGCAGTTCTTC.

The CDR3 sequence: CASSLIAGGTAPYNEQFF. In DNA form, the CDR3 reads TGTGCCAGCAGCTTAATAGCGGGGGGGACGGCCCCCTACAATGAGCAGTTCTTC. J is TRBJ2-1 and V is TRBV11-2, with 11 nucleotides matching TRBD2. CDR1 and CDR2 (germline): SGHAT, FQNNGV. This CDR3 contains 18 residues. V lost 2 bases to trimming and J lost 2 bases; unmatched junction nucleotides: 8.

In its sample, this clonotype was seen a few times. This sequence joins TRBV28 and TRBJ2-5; D gene unclear. In germline, CDR1 is MDHEN, CDR2 SYDVKM. The CDR3 has 16 residues. The germline V and J ends were trimmed by 3 bases and 7 bases, with 21 bases remaining between them. The CDR3 DNA follows: TGTGCCAGCAGTTTTATTGAGTTCTCCCTTCCGGGGACCCAGTACTTC. Translation: CASSFIEFSLPGTQYF.

The rearrangement uses TRBV12-3 or TRBV12-4 and TRBJ1-2; D unclear. V shed 6 bases and J shed 2 bases, with 10 bases lying between them. The CDR3 extends over 13 amino acids. The CDR3 coding sequence is TGTGCCAGCAGCCCGAGCAGGAACTATGGCTACACCTTC. Its translation: CASSPSRNYGYTF.

The chain links TRBV2 to TRBJ1-1, with 9 bases lining up with TRBD1. Trimming at V came to 4 bases and at J to 7 bases, leaving 7 bases not matched to a gene. CDR3 size: 14 residues. CDR1 and CDR2 from the germline V gene are SNHLY and FYNNEI. As DNA, the CDR3 is TGTGCCAGCAGTGGAACAGGGGGCCTCCGTGAAGCTTTCTTT. Protein sequence: CASSGTGGLREAFF.

The sample holds a few counts of this clonotype. The genes are TRBV20-1 and TRBJ2-1, with 16 bases lining up with TRBD2. Germline values: CDR1 DFQATT, CDR2 SNEGSKA (reference sequence). The J segment lost 2 bases and the V segment lost 3 bases, leaving 7 bases of the junction unmatched. The CDR3 sequence is 18 residues long. CDR3 sequence: CSARGLAGGLGPYNEQFF. In DNA form, the CDR3 reads TGCAGTGCTAGGGGACTAGCGGGGGGGCTAGGTCCCTACAATGAGCAGTTCTTC.

This clonotype was seen many times. The chain recombines TRBV12-3 or TRBV12-4 with TRBJ1-2; perhaps TRBD1 as D (6 bases). With 5 bases removed from V and 3 bases from J, the gap between germline ends came to 10 bases. The CDR3 contains 13 residues. The CDR3 DNA reads TGTGCCAGCAGTAGGACAGAGTACTATGGCTACACCTTC. Translation gives CASSRTEYYGYTF.

This clonotype was observed a few times. This rearrangement joins TRBV18 to TRBJ2-7, with 8 bases that match TRBD1. This CDR3 contains 13 residues. Germline V gives CDR1 KGHSH, CDR2 LQKENI. The V and J ends lost 3 bases and 7 bases, in that order; junction bases with no gene match: 5. The chain's CDR3 is CASSPHGTGEQYF. CDR3 DNA sequence: TGTGCCAGCTCACCGCATGGGACAGGAGAGCAGTACTTC.

This clonotype turned up a few times. V and J are TRBV12-3 or TRBV12-4 and TRBJ1-3; D not resolved. Between the trimmed V and J ends, which lost 4 bases and 0 bases, there was a span of 7 bases. This CDR3 spans 14 amino acids. The CDR3 DNA follows: TGTGCCAGCAGTTCACGGACCTCTGGAAACACCATATATTTT. It translates to CASSSRTSGNTIYF.

The rearrangement uses TRBV12-3 or TRBV12-4 and TRBJ1-5; 7 bases are shared with TRBD1. Trimming removed 7 bases from V and 5 bases from J; junction bases left unmatched: 14. The CDR3 has 16 amino acids. The CDR3 DNA reads TGTGCCAGCACCTTAGGGGGCCGAGGGAAGGATCAGCCCCAGCATTTT. It codes for CASTLGGRGKDQPQHF.

The rearrangement joins TRBV10-3 to TRBJ2-1, with TRBD1 matching 10 bases. This CDR3 spans 15 amino acids. The V gene's germline CDR1 is ENHRY and CDR2 SYGVKD. The J segment lost 8 bases and the V segment lost 9 bases, leaving 13 bases of the junction unmatched. The CDR3 DNA sequence: TGTGCCATTAGCACGGTGACAGGGGGCAACGATGAGCAGTTCTTC. It specifies CAISTVTGGNDEQFF.

V and J are TRBV19 and TRBJ2-6; no clear D gene. V was shortened by 3 bases and J by 0 bases, with 18 bases between the two germline ends. Germline V gene sequence: CDR1 LNHDA, CDR2 SQIVND (reference sequence). CDR3 length: 19 amino acids. The CDR3 DNA is TGTGCCAGTAGTATCTTGGCGGTTAGCTCTCTCTCTGGGGCCAACGTCCTGACTTTC. Amino acid sequence: CASSILAVSSLSGANVLTF.

V usage is TRBV25-1 and J usage is TRBJ2-7; TRBD1 aligns across 9 bases. From germline, CDR1 is MGHDK and CDR2 SYGVNS. The trim removed 8 bases at V and 3 bases at J, leaving 11 bases unmatched. CDR3 size: 15 residues. The CDR3 sequence: CASQKAGTGIYEQYF. DNA of the CDR3: TGTGCCAGCCAAAAGGCCGGGACAGGGATCTACGAGCAGTACTTC.

This chain connects TRBV6-1 to TRBJ2-7, with D perhaps assigned TRBD1 or TRBD2 (6 bases each). Deletions cut 6 bases from V and 6 bases from J, with 12 bases between. Germline CDR1 MNHNS, CDR2 SASEGT. The CDR3 is 12 residues long. CDR3 sequence: CASSGGRVEQYF. The DNA of the CDR3 is TGTGCCAGCAGCGGGGGCCGCGTCGAGCAGTACTTC.